These 4 T cell receptor beta chains originate from one sample sequenced in a study of shared clonotypes between healthy human individuals. The repertoire was sequenced with immunoSEQ multiplex PCR; TCRdb's copy has only in-frame clones and lacks some. The sample has about 1.1 million clones, 78% seen once; the top ten hold 0.4% to 0.55%. The sequencing input was memory CD4+ T cells from PBMCs. Subset meaning: CD45RA-negative fraction. The receptor source for this set is a man aged 18 to 29 in good health. Some clones in this sample may be carry-over from other donors' samples.

The gene calls are TRBV30 and TRBJ1-2, with 10 bases aligning to TRBD1. Germline V gene lookup returns CDR1 GTSNPN and CDR2 SVGIG (reference sequence). V shed 7 bases, J shed 4 bases, and the junction held 15 bases outside the gene matches. The CDR3 runs to 16 residues. The CDR3 nucleotides read TGTGCCTTGAAACCGGGACAGGGGATTGGTACCTATGGCTACACCTTC. The encoded protein is CALKPGQGIGTYGYTF.

On this clone itself: A much larger clone lies one base from this, so it may be a read error. The rearrangement uses TRBV30 and TRBJ1-2; no clear D gene. This CDR3 region has 12 residues. The germline CDR1 and CDR2 sequences are GTSNPN and SVGIG (reference sequence). V lost 8 bases, J lost 8 bases, and 18 bases lay in between. As DNA, the CDR3 is TGTGCCAGTTCACGGGGAGTCCGAGGCTACACCTTC. It codes for CASSRGVRGYTF. The variable domain in full, with the rest retrieved from reference TRBV30 and TRBJ1-2, is SQTIHQWPATLVQPVGSPLSLECTVEGTSNPNLYWYRQAAGRGLQLLFYSVGIGQISSEVPQNLSASRPQDRQFILSSKKLLLSDSGFYLCASSRGVRGYTFGSGTRLTVV.

This clone was recorded only once. CDR3: CASSTGRGRRSENEQFF. Written as DNA, the CDR3 is TGTGCCAGCAGCACCGGGCGCGGGAGAAGATCTGAGAATGAGCAGTTCTTC. This chain links TRBV5-8 with TRBJ2-1; the match to TRBD2 covers 7 bases. V was pared by 4 bases and J by 7 bases, with 17 bases of the junction left unmatched. This CDR3 is built from 17 residues. Per the germline V gene, CDR1 is SGHTS and CDR2 is YDEGEE.

In this sample, this clone turned up a few times. V usage is TRBV18 and J usage is TRBJ1-2; 10 nucleotides line up with TRBD1. Germline CDR1 KGHSH, CDR2 LQKENI. Unmatched junction bases numbered 7, after V lost 2 bases and J lost 4 bases. The CDR3 runs to 16 residues. Written as DNA, the CDR3 is TGTGCCAGCTCACCAAGGGGACAGGGGTCAGTCTATGGCTACACCTTC. The encoded protein is CASSPRGQGSVYGYTF.